A single sample gave rise to the 2 T cell receptor beta chains below, sequenced in a study of CD8 T cells in ankylosing spondylitis. TCRdb ran MiXCR on the 5' RACE reads and lists one entry per CDR3 protein. The data contain about 96,000 distinct CDR3 sequences, roughly 10% of them singletons. The sequenced material came from blood, either unsorted or a sorted T cell fraction (not recorded which). Receptors originate from a male donor with ankylosing spondylitis or in good health (not recorded which).

This clonotype came up many times. The V gene is TRBV6-1, the J gene TRBJ1-4, with 7 bases lining up with TRBD1. The V and J ends lost 6 bases and 7 bases, in that order; junction bases with no gene match: 8. Germline CDR1 is MNHNS and CDR2 is SASEGT. This CDR3 comprises 14 residues. The CDR3 loop reads CASSQTGRGEKLFF. Written as DNA, the CDR3 is TGTGCCAGCAGCCAGACAGGGAGGGGTGAAAAACTGTTTTTT.

This clonotype was recorded many times. The gene calls are TRBV7-6 and TRBJ2-3, with D uncertain. The CDR3 consists of 13 residues. V lost 2 bases and J 6 bases, leaving 9 bases between the germline ends. The germline gives CDR1 SGHVS, CDR2 FNYEAQ. The CDR3 nucleotides read TGTGCCAGCAGCTTAAATACTGTTGATACGCAGTATTTT. This gives the protein CASSLNTVDTQYF.